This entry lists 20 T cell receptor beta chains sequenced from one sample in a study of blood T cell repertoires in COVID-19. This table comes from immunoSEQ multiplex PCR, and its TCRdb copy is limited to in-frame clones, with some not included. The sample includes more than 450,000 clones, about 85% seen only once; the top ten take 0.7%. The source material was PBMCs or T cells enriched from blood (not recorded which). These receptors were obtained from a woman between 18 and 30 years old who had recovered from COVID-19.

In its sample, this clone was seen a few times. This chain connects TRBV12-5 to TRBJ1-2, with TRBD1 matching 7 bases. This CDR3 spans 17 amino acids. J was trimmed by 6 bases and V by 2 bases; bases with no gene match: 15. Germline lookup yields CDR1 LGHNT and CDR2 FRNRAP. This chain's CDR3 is CASGLTGQAPRRDGYTF. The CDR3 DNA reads TGTGCTAGTGGTTTGACAGGACAGGCCCCACGACGGGATGGCTACACCTTC.

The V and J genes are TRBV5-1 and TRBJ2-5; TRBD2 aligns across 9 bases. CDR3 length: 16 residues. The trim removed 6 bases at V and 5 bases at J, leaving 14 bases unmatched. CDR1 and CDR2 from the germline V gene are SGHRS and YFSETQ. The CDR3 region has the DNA TGCGCCAGCACTCAGCGGGGGGCCGCCCGGGGGGAGACCCAGTACTTC. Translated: CASTQRGAARGETQYF.

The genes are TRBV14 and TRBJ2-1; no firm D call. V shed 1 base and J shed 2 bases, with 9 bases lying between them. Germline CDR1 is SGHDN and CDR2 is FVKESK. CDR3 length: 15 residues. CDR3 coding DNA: TGTGCCAGCAGCCAAGGGGCTACAACCTACAATGAGCAGTTCTTC. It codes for CASSQGATTYNEQFF.

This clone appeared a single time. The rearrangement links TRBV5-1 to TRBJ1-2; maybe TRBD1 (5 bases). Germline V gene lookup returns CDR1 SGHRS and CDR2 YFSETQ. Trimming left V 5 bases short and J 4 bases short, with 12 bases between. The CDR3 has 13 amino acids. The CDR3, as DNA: TGCGCCAGCAGGCCGGGACTTGGCTATGGCTACACCTTC. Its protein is CASRPGLGYGYTF. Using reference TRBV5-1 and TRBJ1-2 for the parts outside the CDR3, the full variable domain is KAGVTQTPRYLIKTRGQQVTLSCSPISGHRSVSWYQQTPGQGLQFLFEYFSETQRNKGNFPGRFSGRQFSNSRSEMNVSTLELGDSALYLCASRPGLGYGYTFGSGTRLTVV.

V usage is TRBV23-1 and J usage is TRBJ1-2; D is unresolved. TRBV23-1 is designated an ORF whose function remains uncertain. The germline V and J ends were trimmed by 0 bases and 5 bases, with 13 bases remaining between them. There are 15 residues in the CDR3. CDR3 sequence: CASSQSPGCGYGYTF. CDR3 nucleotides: TGCGCCAGCAGTCAATCTCCGGGGTGTGGGTATGGCTACACCTTC.

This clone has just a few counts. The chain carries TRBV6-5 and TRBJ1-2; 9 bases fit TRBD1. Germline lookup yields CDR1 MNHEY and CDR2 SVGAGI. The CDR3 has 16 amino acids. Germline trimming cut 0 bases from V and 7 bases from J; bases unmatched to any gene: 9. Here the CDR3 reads CASSYSGTGPEGGYTF. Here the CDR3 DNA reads TGTGCCAGCAGTTACTCTGGGACAGGGCCGGAGGGTGGCTACACCTTC.

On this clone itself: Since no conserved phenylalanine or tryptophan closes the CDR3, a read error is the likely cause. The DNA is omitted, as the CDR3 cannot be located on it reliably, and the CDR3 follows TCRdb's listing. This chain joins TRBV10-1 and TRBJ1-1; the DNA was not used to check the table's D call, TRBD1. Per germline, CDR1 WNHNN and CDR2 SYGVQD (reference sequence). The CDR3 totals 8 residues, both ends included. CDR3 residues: CAKSGTGV.

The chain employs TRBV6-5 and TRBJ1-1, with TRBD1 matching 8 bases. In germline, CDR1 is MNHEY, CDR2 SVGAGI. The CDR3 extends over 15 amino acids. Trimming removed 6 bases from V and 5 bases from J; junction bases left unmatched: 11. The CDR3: CASSGMDRVGTEAFF. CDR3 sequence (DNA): TGTGCCAGCAGCGGGATGGACAGGGTGGGGACTGAAGCTTTCTTT.

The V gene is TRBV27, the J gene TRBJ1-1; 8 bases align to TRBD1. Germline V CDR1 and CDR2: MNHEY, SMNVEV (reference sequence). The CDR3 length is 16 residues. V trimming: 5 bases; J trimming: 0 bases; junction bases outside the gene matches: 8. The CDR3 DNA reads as TGTGCCAGCAGTCTATATCGGGACAGGATGAACACTGAAGCTTTCTTT. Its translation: CASSLYRDRMNTEAFF.

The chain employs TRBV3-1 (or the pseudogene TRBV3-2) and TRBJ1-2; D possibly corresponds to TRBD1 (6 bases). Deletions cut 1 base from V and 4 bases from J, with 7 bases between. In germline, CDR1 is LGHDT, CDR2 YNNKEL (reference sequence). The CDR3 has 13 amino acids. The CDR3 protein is CASSQGTAYGYTF. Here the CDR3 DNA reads TGTGCCAGCAGCCAAGGGACAGCCTATGGCTACACCTTC.

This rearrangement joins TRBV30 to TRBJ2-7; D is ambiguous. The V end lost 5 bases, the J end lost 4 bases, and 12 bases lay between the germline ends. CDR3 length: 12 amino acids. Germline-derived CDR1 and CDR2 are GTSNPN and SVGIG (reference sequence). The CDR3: CAWSGEGYEQYF. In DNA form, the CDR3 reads TGTGCCTGGTCAGGCGAAGGATACGAGCAGTACTTC.

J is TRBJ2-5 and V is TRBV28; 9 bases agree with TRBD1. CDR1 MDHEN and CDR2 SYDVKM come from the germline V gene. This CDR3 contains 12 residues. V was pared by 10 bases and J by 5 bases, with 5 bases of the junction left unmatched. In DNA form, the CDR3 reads TGTGCCACTCGGGACAGGGAGGAGACCCAGTACTTC. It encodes CATRDREETQYF.

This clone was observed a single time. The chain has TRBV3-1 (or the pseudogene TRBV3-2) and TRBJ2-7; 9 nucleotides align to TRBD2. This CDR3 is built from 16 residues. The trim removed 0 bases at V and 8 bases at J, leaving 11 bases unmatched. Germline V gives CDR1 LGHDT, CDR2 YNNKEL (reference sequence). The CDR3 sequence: CASSQDLERGASKQYF. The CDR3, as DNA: TGTGCCAGCAGCCAAGATCTAGAGCGGGGGGCTTCGAAGCAGTACTTC.

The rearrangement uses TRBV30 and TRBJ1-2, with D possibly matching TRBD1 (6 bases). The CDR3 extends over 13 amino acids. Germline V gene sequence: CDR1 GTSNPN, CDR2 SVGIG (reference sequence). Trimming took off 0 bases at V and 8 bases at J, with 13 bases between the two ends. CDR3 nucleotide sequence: TGTGCCTGGAGTGTACAGGGATCGGGGGGCTACACCTTC. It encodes CAWSVQGSGGYTF.

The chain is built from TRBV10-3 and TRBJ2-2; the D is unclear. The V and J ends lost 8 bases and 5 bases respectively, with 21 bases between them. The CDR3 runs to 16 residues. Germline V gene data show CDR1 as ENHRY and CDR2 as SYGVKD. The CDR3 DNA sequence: TGTGCCATCGGCGCTTCGACATCGACCTTAACCGGGGAGCTGTTTTTT. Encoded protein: CAIGASTSTLTGELFF.

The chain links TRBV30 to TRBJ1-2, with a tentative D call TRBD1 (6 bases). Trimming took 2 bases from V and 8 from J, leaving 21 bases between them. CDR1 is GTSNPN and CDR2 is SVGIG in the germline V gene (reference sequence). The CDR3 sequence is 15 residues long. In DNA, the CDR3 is TGTGCCTGGAGTTATGGGGGCTTAGGGGGTTACGGCTACACCTTC. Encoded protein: CAWSYGGLGGYGYTF.

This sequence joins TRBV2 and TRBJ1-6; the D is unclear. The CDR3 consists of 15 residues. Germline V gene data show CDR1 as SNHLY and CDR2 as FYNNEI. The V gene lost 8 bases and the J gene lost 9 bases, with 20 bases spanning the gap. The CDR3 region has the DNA TGTGCCAGCCCGAAGCTCGATAGTCCCCTTTCACCCCTCCACTTT. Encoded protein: CASPKLDSPLSPLHF.

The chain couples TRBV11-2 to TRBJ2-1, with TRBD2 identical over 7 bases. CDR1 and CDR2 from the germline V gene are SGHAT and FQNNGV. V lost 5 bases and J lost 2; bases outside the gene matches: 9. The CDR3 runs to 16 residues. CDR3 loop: CASSLRAGSAYNEQFF. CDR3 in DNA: TGTGCCAGCAGCCTAAGAGCGGGATCGGCCTACAATGAGCAGTTCTTC.

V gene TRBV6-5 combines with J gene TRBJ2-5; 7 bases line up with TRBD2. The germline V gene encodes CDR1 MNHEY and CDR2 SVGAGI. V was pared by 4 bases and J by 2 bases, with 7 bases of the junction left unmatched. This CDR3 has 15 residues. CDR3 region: CASSWGGGGQETQYF. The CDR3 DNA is TGTGCCAGCAGTTGGGGCGGGGGAGGTCAAGAGACCCAGTACTTC.

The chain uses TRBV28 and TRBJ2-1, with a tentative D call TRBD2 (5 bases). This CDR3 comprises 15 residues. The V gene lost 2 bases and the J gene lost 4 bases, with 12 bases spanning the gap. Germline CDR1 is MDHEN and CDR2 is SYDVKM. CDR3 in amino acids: CASSLTGSPYNEQFF. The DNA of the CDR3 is TGTGCCAGCAGTTTAACGGGGAGCCCTTACAATGAGCAGTTCTTC. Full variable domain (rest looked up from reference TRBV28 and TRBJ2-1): DVKVTQSSRYLVKRTGEKVFLECVQDMDHENMFWYRQDPGLGLRLIYFSYDVKMKEKGDIPEGYSVSREKKERFSLILESASTNQTSMYLCASSLTGSPYNEQFFGPGTRLTVL.